Included here is one TCR beta chain sequence, with context. Antigen specificity is unknown. Every one of the donors was a healthy Caucasian. Per the germline V gene, CDR1 is DFQATT and CDR2 is SNEGSKA (reference sequence). V was cut by 0 bases and J by 2 bases, with 17 bases left in between. CDR3 length equals 17 residues. TCRdb analysed the 5' RACE reads with MiXCR anew, one entry per CDR3 protein. The repertoire has about 690,000 distinct CDR3 sequences, 5.5% to 6.5% of them found once; the top ten carry roughly 2%. The entry originates in a study of identical twins. Broader study findings: Modeled out-of-frame TCR alpha sharing in monozygotic twins fell below observed levels. Cross-sectional statistical analysis, not tracking of the same donors, underpinned the conclusions. Invariant cells of the MAIT and iNKT types might have partly distorted the zero-insertion analyses.

The TCR comes from a man aged 18-30 years in good health. Source material: naive T cells sorted from blood. The chain joins TRBV20-1 to TRBJ2-1; D gene unclear. The CDR3 protein is CSARDSVTGRAYNEQFF. For the CDR3, the DNA is TGCAGTGCTAGAGATTCGGTTACGGGCCGAGCCTACAATGAGCAGTTCTTC.